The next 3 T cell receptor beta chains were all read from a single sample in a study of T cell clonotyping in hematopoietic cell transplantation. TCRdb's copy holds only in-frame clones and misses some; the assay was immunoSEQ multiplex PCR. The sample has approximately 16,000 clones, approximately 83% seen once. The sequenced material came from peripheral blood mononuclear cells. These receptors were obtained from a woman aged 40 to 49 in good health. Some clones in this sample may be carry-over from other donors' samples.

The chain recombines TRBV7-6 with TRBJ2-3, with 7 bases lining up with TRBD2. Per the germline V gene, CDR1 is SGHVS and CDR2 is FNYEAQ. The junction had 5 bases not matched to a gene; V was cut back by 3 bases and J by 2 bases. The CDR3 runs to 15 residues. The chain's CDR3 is CASSFSSGYTDTQYF. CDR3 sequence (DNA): TGTGCCAGCAGCTTTTCTAGCGGTTACACAGATACGCAGTATTTT.

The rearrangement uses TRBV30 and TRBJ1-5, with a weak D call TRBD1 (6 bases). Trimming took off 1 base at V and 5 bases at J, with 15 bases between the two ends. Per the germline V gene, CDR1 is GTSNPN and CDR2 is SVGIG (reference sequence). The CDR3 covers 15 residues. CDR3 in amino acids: CAWSADAQGDQPQHF. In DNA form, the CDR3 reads TGTGCCTGGAGTGCAGACGCACAGGGAGATCAGCCCCAGCATTTT.

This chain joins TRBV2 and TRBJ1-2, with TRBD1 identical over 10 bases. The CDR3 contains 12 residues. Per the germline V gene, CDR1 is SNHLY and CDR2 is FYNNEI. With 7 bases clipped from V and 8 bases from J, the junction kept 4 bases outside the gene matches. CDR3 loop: CASMGQGSGYTF. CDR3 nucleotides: TGTGCCAGCATGGGACAGGGGAGCGGCTACACCTTC.